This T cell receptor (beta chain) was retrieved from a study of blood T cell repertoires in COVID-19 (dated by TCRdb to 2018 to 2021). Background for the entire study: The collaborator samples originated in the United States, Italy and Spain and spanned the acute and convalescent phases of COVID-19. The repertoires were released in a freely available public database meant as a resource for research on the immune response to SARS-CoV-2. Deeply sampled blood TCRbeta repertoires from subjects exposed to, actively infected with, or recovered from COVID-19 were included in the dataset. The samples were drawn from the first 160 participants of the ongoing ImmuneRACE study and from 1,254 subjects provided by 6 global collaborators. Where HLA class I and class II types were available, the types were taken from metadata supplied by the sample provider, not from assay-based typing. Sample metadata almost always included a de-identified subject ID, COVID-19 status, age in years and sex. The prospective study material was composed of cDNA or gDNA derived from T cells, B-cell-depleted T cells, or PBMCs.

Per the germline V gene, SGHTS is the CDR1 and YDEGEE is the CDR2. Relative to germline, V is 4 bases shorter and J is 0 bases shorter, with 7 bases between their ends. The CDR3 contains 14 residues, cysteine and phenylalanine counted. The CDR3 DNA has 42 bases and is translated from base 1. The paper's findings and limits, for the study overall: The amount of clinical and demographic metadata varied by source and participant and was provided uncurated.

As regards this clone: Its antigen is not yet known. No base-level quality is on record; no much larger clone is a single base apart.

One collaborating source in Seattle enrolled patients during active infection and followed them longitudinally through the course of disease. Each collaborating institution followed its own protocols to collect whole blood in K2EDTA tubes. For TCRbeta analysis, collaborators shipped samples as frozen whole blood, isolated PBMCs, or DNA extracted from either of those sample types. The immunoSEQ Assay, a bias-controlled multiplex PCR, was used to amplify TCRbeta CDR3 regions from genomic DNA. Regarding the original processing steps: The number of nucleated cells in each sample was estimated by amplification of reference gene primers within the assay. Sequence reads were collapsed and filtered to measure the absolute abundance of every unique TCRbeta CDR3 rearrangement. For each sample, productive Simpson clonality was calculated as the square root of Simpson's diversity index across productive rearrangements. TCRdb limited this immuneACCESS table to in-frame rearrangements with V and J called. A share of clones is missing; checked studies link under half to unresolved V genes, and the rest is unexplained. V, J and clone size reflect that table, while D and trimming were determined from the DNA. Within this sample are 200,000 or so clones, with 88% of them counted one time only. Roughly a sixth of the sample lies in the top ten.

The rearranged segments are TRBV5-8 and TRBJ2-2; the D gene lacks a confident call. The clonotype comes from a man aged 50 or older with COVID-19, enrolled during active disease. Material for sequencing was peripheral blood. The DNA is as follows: TGTGCCAGCAGCCTTTTCGCGAACACCGGGGAGCTGTTTTTT. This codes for CASSLFANTGELFF.